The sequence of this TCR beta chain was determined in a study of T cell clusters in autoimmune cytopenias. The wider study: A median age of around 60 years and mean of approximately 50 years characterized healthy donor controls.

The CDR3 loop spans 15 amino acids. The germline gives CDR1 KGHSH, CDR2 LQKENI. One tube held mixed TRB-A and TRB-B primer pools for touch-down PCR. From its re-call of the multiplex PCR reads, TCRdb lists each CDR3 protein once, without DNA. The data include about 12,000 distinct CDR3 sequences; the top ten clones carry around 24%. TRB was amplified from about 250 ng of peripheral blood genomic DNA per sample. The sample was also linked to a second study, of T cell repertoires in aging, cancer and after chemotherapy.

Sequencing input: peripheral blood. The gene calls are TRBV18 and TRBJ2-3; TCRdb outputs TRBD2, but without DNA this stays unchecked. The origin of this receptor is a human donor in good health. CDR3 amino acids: CASSQGLAGTDTQYF.